These 4 T cell receptor beta chains were all obtained from the same sample, sequenced in a study of shared clonotypes between healthy human individuals. CD8 cells classed as naive were CD45RO-negative and positively selected for CCR7, excluding terminally differentiated effector memory CD45RA+ cells. TCRdb keeps only in-frame clones here, not all; method: immunoSEQ multiplex PCR. Altogether more than 2 million clones are present, 80% to 95% being singletons, with the ten largest covering under 2%. Material for sequencing was naive CD8+ T cells from PBMCs. Every receptor here comes from a man aged 18-30 years in good health. Some clones in this sample may be carry-over from other donors' samples.

The gene calls are TRBV7-8 and TRBJ2-7; no clear D. The CDR3 contains 12 residues. The V and J ends lost 4 bases and 3 bases respectively, with 7 bases between them. The germline gives CDR1 SGHVS, CDR2 FQNEAQ. Here the CDR3 DNA reads TGTGCCAGCAGCTGGCTGGGCTACGAGCAGTACTTC. Translated, it gives CASSWLGYEQYF.

This clone was seen a single time. Here the CDR3 reads CAISLAGQGDYGYTF. CDR3 nucleotides: TGTGCCATCAGCCTGGCTGGACAGGGTGACTATGGCTACACCTTC. This chain links TRBV10-3 with TRBJ1-2, with 8 bases fitting TRBD1. Germline V lookup: CDR1 ENHRY, CDR2 SYGVKD. V trimming: 6 bases; J trimming: 3 bases; junction bases outside the gene matches: 9. The length of the CDR3 is 15 residues.

The V and J genes are TRBV28 and TRBJ1-2; D ambiguous. CDR3 length: 14 residues. Trimming took off 2 bases at V and 10 bases at J, with 17 bases between the two ends. In germline, CDR1 is MDHEN, CDR2 SYDVKM. The CDR3 loop is CASSLPSVQAIYTF. CDR3 coding DNA: TGTGCCAGCAGTTTACCTTCCGTTCAAGCGATCTACACCTTC.

The rearrangement uses TRBV27 and TRBJ2-7; D is perhaps TRBD1 (5 bases). This CDR3 comprises 13 residues. The germline V gene encodes CDR1 MNHEY and CDR2 SMNVEV (reference sequence). Trimming cost V 11 bases and J 3 bases, with 17 bases left between them. The CDR3 loop reads CAVRKGPFYEQYF. The CDR3 DNA reads TGTGCCGTCCGGAAGGGGCCCTTCTACGAGCAGTACTTC.